This T cell receptor beta chain was recovered during a study of a mutant IDH1 vaccine in newly diagnosed glioma (dated by TCRdb to the early 2020s). About the investigation overall: Vaccination started 4-6 weeks after radiotherapy alone, or was given together with temozolomide cycles in the groups whose treatment included chemotherapy. Of the roughly 31 treated patients, about 62% were male and approximately 40% were female, and the mean age was approximately 40 years. Before enrollment, patients had received standard therapy of radiotherapy alone, temozolomide alone, or radiochemotherapy with temozolomide; most received the combination. The week-35 safety follow-up took place at visit V12, and the week-47 end of study took place at visit V13. Peripheral blood was collected at six visits: V03 (baseline), V05, V07, V10, V12 and V13. Longitudinal TCRB deep sequencing was done for roughly 23 treated patients, wherever samples were available for exploratory analyses.

For this clone: The antigen it binds to is not known. No qualities accompany the bases; no much larger clone lies one base away.

What the work shows at the level of the full study, not this receptor alone: PBMC samples for TCRB deep sequencing were selected based on availability. The authors noted that analyses of patient blood samples could not be reproduced because of sample limitations. Immune responses induced by the vaccine were seen in over 90% of patients across multiple MHC alleles. Pseudoprogression seemed to be unrelated to changes in the top peripheral T cell clonotypes found by TCRB sequencing.

What the time point label conveys for this sample: week 35, safety follow-up. Every vaccine dose consisted of 300 ug of a 20-mer mutant IDH1 peptide in Montanide, administered subcutaneously together with topical imiquimod. Patients received eight vaccinations in weeks 1, 3, 5, 7, 11, 15, 19 and 23, corresponding to visits V03 through V10. The donors had newly diagnosed IDH1-mutant astrocytomas of WHO grade 3 or 4 that showed loss of nuclear ATRX. The samples were drawn from NOA16, a multicentre, single-arm, open-label phase I trial in Germany that tested a mutant IDH1 peptide vaccine in humans for the first time. Genomic DNA for TCRB sequencing was extracted from EDTA blood using the DNeasy Blood and Tissue Kit. Library generation was performed with the immunoSEQ multiplex PCR assay. Following the manufacturer's protocol, the hsTCRB Kit was used to amplify rearranged TCR beta chain sequences. An Illumina MiSeq was used to sequence the TCRB libraries. The study's processing was this. The proprietary platform of the kit vendor was used for demultiplexing, trimming and gene mapping. TCRdb provides this immuneACCESS table in a form limited to in-frame rearrangements. Some clones are lacking; in checked studies, under half of them reflect an unresolved V gene, and why the rest are absent is not known. From that table come the V and J calls and clone size; the DNA was used to work out D and trimming. The sample profile shows 29,000 or so clones; more than 65% of them were found once. The top ten clones comprise about 7.9% of the sample.

The CDR1 and CDR2 encoded by the germline V gene are MGHRA and YSYEKL. Trimming leaves V shorter by 2 bases and J shorter by 8 bases, with the junction holding 8 bases beyond the gene matches. The CDR3 runs 14 amino acids, cysteine and phenylalanine included. The kept DNA is CDR3 alone, 42 bases in frame from the first base. The sequence came from a man between 50 and 59 years old with glioma. The sequence joins TRBV4-1 to TRBJ1-2; a stretch of 7 junction bases matches TRBD1. Source: PBMCs, taken from a glioma patient whose treatment included an IDH1 peptide vaccine. The CDR3 reads CASSQPVTGAGYTF. In nucleotide form, the sequence is TGCGCCAGCAGCCAACCCGTCACAGGGGCAGGCTACACCTTC.